This T cell receptor (beta chain) came from a study of cytotoxic CD8 clonotypes in ibrutinib-treated CLL. Produced via immunoSEQ multiplex PCR; TCRdb's table is partial and in-frame only. The table has a few hundred thousand clones, roughly 79% seen once. The germline V gene encodes CDR1 MDHEN and CDR2 SYDVKM. V shed 7 bases and J shed 0 bases, with 10 bases lying between them. The CDR3 sequence is 14 residues long. This receptor was taken from a human donor with chronic lymphocytic leukemia. The gene calls are TRBV28 and TRBJ2-1; D gene uncertain. This material consisted of PBMCs, taken before ibrutinib treatment. Written as DNA, the CDR3 is TGTGCCAGCAAGGGAATCGACTCCTACAATGAGCAGTTCTTC. It translates to CASKGIDSYNEQFF.